Each of the 8 T cell receptor beta chains below was sequenced from the same sample in a study of blood T cells in healthy people across ages (dated by TCRdb to between 2014 and 2016). The library was generated by 5' RACE. Sequencing was performed on an Illumina HiSeq 2500. A second PCR of roughly 7 to 11 cycles was performed with a sample-barcoded 5' primer and a J-beta primer mix. TCRdb took the public reads, trimmed them with fastp at Q25, ran MiXCR for clone calling and kept in-frame beta chains. CDR3 protein sequences are deduplicated, and each keeps its most common genes and DNA. The sample table shows 650,000 to 950,000 distinct CDR3 sequences, and under 45% are seen once. About a fifth of the sample is in the top ten clones. Source material: blood. The receptors were sampled from a man aged 55-75 years in good health.

CDR3 loop: CASSEARRENQPQHF. CDR3 bases: TGTGCCAGCAGTGAAGCGCGGAGGGAGAATCAGCCCCAGCATTTT. This sequence joins TRBV6-1 and TRBJ1-5; D gene unclear. In germline, CDR1 is MNHNS, CDR2 SASEGT. Trimming took off 0 bases at V and 4 bases at J, with 10 bases between the two ends. The CDR3 is 15 amino acids.

This sequence joins TRBV20-1 and TRBJ1-1; TRBD1 agrees at 9 bases. CDR1 DFQATT and CDR2 SNEGSKA come from the germline V gene (reference sequence). Trimming at V came to 4 bases and at J to 1 base, leaving 10 bases not matched to a gene. The CDR3 runs to 16 residues. CDR3 nucleotides: TGCAGTGCTATACAGGGGGCACCTTCCCCGAACACTGAAGCTTTCTTT. Its protein is CSAIQGAPSPNTEAFF.

The gene calls are TRBV6-1 and TRBJ2-7, with D possibly being TRBD1 (6 bases). Trimming shortened V by 4 bases and J by 2 bases, and 18 bases separated the two germline ends. Germline values: CDR1 MNHNS, CDR2 SASEGT. This CDR3 has 16 residues. CDR3 in amino acids: CASSGKQGLSTYEQYF. CDR3 in DNA: TGTGCCAGCAGTGGAAAACAGGGTTTGAGTACCTACGAGCAGTACTTC.

The rearrangement uses TRBV20-1 and TRBJ1-6, with D maybe TRBD1 (5 bases). This CDR3 is built from 19 residues. V was pared by 3 bases and J by 6 bases, with 27 bases between. Germline-derived CDR1 and CDR2 are DFQATT and SNEGSKA (reference sequence). The CDR3 DNA reads as TGCAGTGCTAGTCGTAGTTTGAATTCAGGGACTACCCTTAATTCACCCCTCCACTTT. Amino acids: CSASRSLNSGTTLNSPLHF.

The chain joins TRBV4-3 to TRBJ2-1; 7 bases match TRBD1. This CDR3 has 18 amino acids. Per the germline V gene, CDR1 is LGHNA and CDR2 is YSLEER. The junction had 13 bases not matched to a gene; V was cut back by 1 base and J by 4 bases. The DNA for the CDR3 is TGCGCCAGCAGCCAAGGCTTGGGACAGAGAGGGCCTTACAATGAGCAGTTCTTC. Translation: CASSQGLGQRGPYNEQFF.

J is TRBJ2-7 and V is TRBV27; 7 positions match TRBD2. CDR1 and CDR2 from the germline V gene are MNHEY and SMNVEV (reference sequence). The CDR3 consists of 17 residues. V dropped 6 bases and J dropped 4; count of bases not matched to a gene: 18. In nucleotides, the CDR3 is TGTGCCAGCAGCTCCGCTGGGGGGGACCTAATTCCATACGAGCAGTACTTC. Its protein is CASSSAGGDLIPYEQYF.

Concerning this clonotype: This clone may be a read error of a much larger clone one base away. V usage is TRBV3-1 and J usage is TRBJ2-5; D unresolved. The better agreement between TRBJ2-7 and the DNA end casts doubt on the J call. The CDR3 has 13 amino acids. Germline CDR1 reads LGHDT; CDR2 reads YNNKEL (reference sequence). This CDR3 reads CAGSQGPHSEQYF. CDR3 sequence (DNA): TGTGCCGGCAGCCAAGGCCCCCATTCCGAGCAGTACTTC.

This clonotype showed up many times. The rearrangement links TRBV20-1 to TRBJ2-5; 9 bases map to TRBD1. Trimming at V came to 5 bases and at J to 3 bases, leaving 1 base not matched to a gene. The CDR3 consists of 12 residues. Germline CDR1 is DFQATT and CDR2 is SNEGSKA (reference sequence). CDR3 protein: CSARTGEETQYF. CDR3 nucleotides: TGCAGTGCTCGGACAGGGGAAGAGACCCAGTACTTC.